The entry that follows covers one T cell receptor (beta chain) sequence. As yet, its antigen is unknown. Roughly 10^5 TCR templates underwent assay in every sample. The protocol was immunoSEQ multiplex PCR, while the TCRdb copy is restricted to in-frame clones and leaves out a portion. This sample has tens of thousands of clones; less than 85% occur once, and the top ten carry approximately 3.8%. Germline V gene data show CDR1 as SQVTM and CDR2 as ANQGSEA. V was pared by 5 bases and J by 8 bases, with 13 bases between. This CDR3 region has 12 residues. This record comes from a study of siplizumab effects on memory and regulatory T cells. Study results and caveats: Sequences below about 10^-5 frequency were poorly captured, limiting mapping of alloreactive clones. Fewer alloreactive sequences mapped to unstimulated CD4+ memory cells under siplizumab. Among mappable alloreactive CD4+ clones, the Treg-derived fraction averaged 68.8% with siplizumab versus approximately 26% in controls.

V gene TRBV29-1 combines with J gene TRBJ1-3; D gene uncertain. The source of this sequence is a human donor in good health. Specimen: memory CD4+ T cells sorted from blood. The CDR3 DNA follows: TGCAGCGTTAACCCCAGTGGGGACACCATATATTTT. Translation gives CSVNPSGDTIYF.